Below are 32 T cell receptor beta chains sequenced from a single sample in a study of cytomegalovirus exposure and HLA in healthy donors. The PCR contained 60 Vbeta and 13 Jbeta primers. TCRdb's copy holds only in-frame clones and misses some; the assay was immunoSEQ multiplex PCR. The table records 95,000 to 150,000 clones, 70% to 75% of them present only once. The sequenced sample was PBMCs. Source of these receptors: a woman in her thirties or forties in good health and CMV-seronegative.

The gene calls are TRBV19 and TRBJ1-5; D might be TRBD1 (5 bases). CDR3 size: 14 residues. Germline CDR1 LNHDA, CDR2 SQIVND (reference sequence). V lost 2 bases and J lost 6, with 11 bases in between. The CDR3 bases are TGTGCCAGTAGTATATTAGGGGAGGTTCAGCCCCAGCATTTT. Translated, it gives CASSILGEVQPQHF.

The rearrangement uses TRBV27 and TRBJ1-2; D perhaps matches TRBD1 (5 bases). V was shortened by 3 bases and J by 2 bases, with 13 bases between the two germline ends. This CDR3 is 15 amino acids long. Germline V gene sequence: CDR1 MNHEY, CDR2 SMNVEV (reference sequence). The chain's CDR3 is CASSFDSNRNYGYTF. In DNA, the CDR3 is TGTGCCAGCAGTTTTGATTCCAACAGGAACTATGGCTACACCTTC.

This rearrangement joins TRBV5-6 to TRBJ2-1; D is possibly TRBD2 (5 bases). Looked up from germline, CDR1 is SGHDT and CDR2 is YYEEEE. CDR3 length: 17 amino acids. V was cut by 3 bases and J by 1 base, with 17 bases left in between. CDR3 sequence: CASSSPGEGNSYNEQFF. Written as DNA, the CDR3 is TGTGCCAGCAGCTCCCCCGGTGAGGGTAATTCCTACAATGAGCAGTTCTTC.

This chain uses TRBV7-8 with TRBJ2-2; D may be TRBD1 (6 bases). V gave up 5 bases and J gave up 5 bases, with 18 bases separating them. Germline V CDR1 and CDR2: SGHVS, FQNEAQ. The CDR3 consists of 16 residues. CDR3 sequence: CASSLWGPLGTGELFF. The CDR3 DNA reads as TGTGCCAGCAGCCTATGGGGGCCTTTGGGTACCGGGGAGCTGTTTTTT.

V and J are TRBV30 and TRBJ1-1; 7 nucleotides align to TRBD1. The CDR3 has 13 residues. The germline V gene encodes CDR1 GTSNPN and CDR2 SVGIG (reference sequence). V lost 7 bases and J lost 1; bases outside the gene matches: 6. CDR3: CALRTGGNTEAFF. Written as DNA, the CDR3 is TGTGCCTTACGGACAGGAGGGAACACTGAAGCTTTCTTT.

This clone was detected only once. This chain links TRBV18 with TRBJ1-2, with 9 bases fitting TRBD1. Losses at the gene ends were 6 bases for V and 1 base for J; bases not matched to a gene: 21. In germline, CDR1 is KGHSH, CDR2 LQKENI. CDR3 length equals 20 residues. CDR3 loop: CASSRVGDNRGQIFNYGYTF. CDR3 DNA: TGTGCCAGCTCGCGTGTTGGAGATAACAGGGGGCAGATTTTTAACTATGGCTACACCTTC.

The V call is TRBV27, the J call TRBJ2-3; D gene ambiguous. The CDR3 totals 15 residues. The germline V gene has CDR1 MNHEY and CDR2 SMNVEV (reference sequence). V lost 5 bases, J lost 1 base, and 13 bases lay in between. The CDR3 protein is CASSLDHDGTDTQYF. As DNA, the CDR3 is TGTGCCAGCAGTCTAGACCACGATGGCACAGATACGCAGTATTTT.

The chain is built from TRBV4-2 and TRBJ1-4; D unclear. In germline, CDR1 is LGHNA, CDR2 YNFKEQ. The CDR3 length is 16 residues. Trimming shortened V by 1 base and J by 0 bases, and 9 bases separated the two germline ends. CDR3 in DNA: TGTGCCAGCAGCCAAGTTGCCCAGTCAACTAATGAAAAACTGTTTTTT. Amino acids: CASSQVAQSTNEKLFF.

The J gene is TRBJ2-7, the V gene TRBV9; 11 bases align to TRBD2. The CDR3 covers 16 residues. Germline V gives CDR1 SGDLS, CDR2 YYNGEE. After removal of 1 base from V and 2 bases from J, the junction contained 5 bases not matched to a gene. CDR3 region: CASSVRSSGGTYEQYF. Here the CDR3 DNA reads TGTGCCAGCAGCGTAAGATCTAGCGGGGGGACCTACGAGCAGTACTTC.

The count of this clone is one. The chain links TRBV4-2 to TRBJ1-5, with D possibly matching TRBD1 (6 bases). This CDR3 contains 17 residues. V lost 3 bases and J 5 bases, leaving 20 bases between the germline ends. The germline CDR1 and CDR2 sequences are LGHNA and YNFKEQ. As DNA, the CDR3 is TGTGCCAGCAGCCAGGCTTTTGACAGGTTAACTGATCAGCCCCAGCATTTT. This codes for CASSQAFDRLTDQPQHF.

The CDR3 DNA follows: TGTGCCAGCAGCACAAGCGCCCCGACAGGGGGGTCCCCCTACGAGCAGTACTTC. This encodes CASSTSAPTGGSPYEQYF. The chain couples TRBV21-1 to TRBJ2-7; the DNA was not used to check the table's D call, TRBD1. TRBV21-1 is classified as a pseudogene. The CDR3 length is 18 residues.

The genes are TRBV5-4 and TRBJ2-2, with 8 bases fitting TRBD2. This CDR3 comprises 16 residues. The V segment lost 1 base and the J segment 8 bases; nucleotides outside the gene matches: 10. Germline CDR1 SGHNT, CDR2 YYREEE (reference sequence). The CDR3 here is CASSLSAGGLVGELFF. Here the CDR3 DNA reads TGTGCCAGCAGCTTGAGCGCGGGGGGACTCGTTGGGGAGCTGTTTTTT.

The chain recombines TRBV6-6 with TRBJ2-7; 8 nucleotides align to TRBD1. CDR1 is MNHNY and CDR2 is SVGAGI in the germline V gene (reference sequence). The CDR3 contains 15 residues. The trim removed 7 bases at V and 1 base at J, leaving 9 bases unmatched. This CDR3 reads CASISTGTGSYEQYF. CDR3 bases: TGTGCCAGCATATCAACAGGGACAGGATCCTACGAGCAGTACTTC.

The chain is built from TRBV5-1 and TRBJ1-6; 8 bases line up with TRBD1. The V gene end was trimmed by 9 bases and the J gene end by 5 bases; junction bases not matched to a gene: 4. This CDR3 has 13 residues. Germline V gives CDR1 SGHRS, CDR2 YFSETQ. CDR3 DNA sequence: TGCGCCACAAAGGACAGGGATAATTCACCCCTCCACTTT. Protein product: CATKDRDNSPLHF.

The chain combines TRBV19 with TRBJ1-6; the D gene is possibly TRBD1 (5 bases). The germline gives CDR1 LNHDA, CDR2 SQIVND (reference sequence). This CDR3 contains 17 residues. V lost 3 bases and J lost 7, with 19 bases in between. The DNA for the CDR3 is TGTGCCAGTAGTATTGGAACAACCACCTACAGGAATTCACCCCTCCACTTT. It codes for CASSIGTTTYRNSPLHF. Drawing the rest from reference TRBV19 and TRBJ1-6, the complete variable domain is DGGITQSPKYLFRKEGQNVTLSCEQNLNHDAMYWYRQDPGQGLRLIYYSQIVNDFQKGDIAEGYSVSREKKESFPLTVTSAQKNPTAFYLCASSIGTTTYRNSPLHFGNGTRLTVT.

The chain couples TRBV7-2 to TRBJ2-7; D unresolved. Between the trimmed V and J ends, which lost 3 bases and 0 bases, there was a span of 9 bases. CDR3 length: 14 amino acids. Germline loops: CDR1 SGHTA, CDR2 FQGNSA. The CDR3 here is CASSFRQASYEQYF. CDR3 coding DNA: TGTGCCAGCAGCTTTAGGCAGGCCTCCTACGAGCAGTACTTC. The complete variable domain, with remaining parts taken from reference TRBV7-2 and TRBJ2-7, reads GAGVSQSPSNKVTEKGKDVELRCDPISGHTALYWYRQSLGQGLEFLIYFQGNSAPDKSGLPSDRFSAERTGGSVSTLTIQRTQQEDSAVYLCASSFRQASYEQYFGPGTRLTVT.

This rearrangement joins TRBV7-2 to TRBJ2-7; 13 bases are shared with TRBD2. This CDR3 is built from 15 residues. The V gene's germline CDR1 is SGHTA and CDR2 FQGNSA. V lost 5 bases to trimming and J lost 5 bases; unmatched junction nucleotides: 6. This CDR3 is CASSRGGLAGNEQYF. The CDR3 DNA sequence: TGTGCCAGCAGCCGAGGGGGACTAGCGGGGAACGAGCAGTACTTC.

V and J are TRBV5-1 and TRBJ2-1; tentative D call: TRBD2 (6 bases). The CDR3 runs 16 residues. Per the germline V gene, CDR1 is SGHRS and CDR2 is YFSETQ. Trimming pared 0 bases from V and 7 bases from J, leaving 17 bases between. DNA of the CDR3: TGCGCCAGCAGCTTGGTTCCCAGCGGGCAAGCTAATGAGCAGTTCTTC. Protein: CASSLVPSGQANEQFF.

The chain uses TRBV28 and TRBJ2-7; TRBD1 matches 10 bases. Unmatched junction bases numbered 5, after V lost 4 bases and J lost 2 bases. This CDR3 is 15 amino acids long. Germline assignment: CDR1 MDHEN and CDR2 SYDVKM. The CDR3 is CASSSPGQGTYEQYF. CDR3 DNA: TGTGCCAGCAGTTCTCCGGGACAGGGGACCTACGAGCAGTACTTC.

The rearrangement joins TRBV7-7 to TRBJ2-1, with 7 positions matching TRBD2. This CDR3 is built from 15 residues. Germline V gives CDR1 SSHAT, CDR2 FNYEAQ (reference sequence). Trimming at V came to 4 bases and at J to 0 bases, leaving 3 bases not matched to a gene. CDR3 coding DNA: TGTGCCAGCAGCTCCGGGGGGAACTCCTACAATGAGCAGTTCTTC. Translating gives CASSSGGNSYNEQFF.

The V gene is TRBV5-6, the J gene TRBJ2-1, with 13 bases aligning to TRBD2. From germline, CDR1 is SGHDT and CDR2 YYEEEE. CDR3 size: 16 residues. Germline trimming cut 4 bases from V and 9 bases from J; bases unmatched to any gene: 10. CDR3: CASSRTGLAGFGEQFF. The DNA of the CDR3 is TGTGCCAGCAGCCGGACGGGACTAGCGGGGTTCGGTGAGCAGTTCTTC.

The CDR3 DNA follows: TGTGCCAGCCGTGCCCTAGCGGGGAGCACAGATACGCAGTATTTT. It is translated as CASRALAGSTDTQYF. The chain joins TRBV7-2 to TRBJ2-3, with TRBD2 identical over 9 bases. The germline gives CDR1 SGHTA, CDR2 FQGNSA. The CDR3 runs to 15 residues. After removal of 8 bases from V and 0 bases from J, the junction contained 6 bases not matched to a gene.

The chain carries TRBV5-1 and TRBJ2-3; a possible D gene is TRBD1 (5 bases). The CDR3 covers 13 residues. V shed 0 bases and J shed 3 bases, with 5 bases lying between them. Germline CDR1 SGHRS, CDR2 YFSETQ. CDR3 amino acids: CASSLGQTDTQYF. The CDR3 DNA reads as TGCGCCAGCAGCTTGGGACAGACAGATACGCAGTATTTT.

The rearrangement joins TRBV18 to TRBJ2-7; 8 nucleotides agree with TRBD2. Germline V gene sequence: CDR1 KGHSH, CDR2 LQKENI. The trim removed 3 bases at V and 7 bases at J, leaving 11 bases unmatched. The CDR3 extends over 15 amino acids. The CDR3 here is CASSPAGGAAGEQYF. CDR3 DNA sequence: TGTGCCAGCTCACCCGCCGGGGGGGCGGCGGGGGAGCAGTACTTC.

The sample holds one count of this clone. V and J are TRBV7-2 and TRBJ1-2; D possibly corresponds to TRBD1 (5 bases). The CDR3 covers 15 residues. Deletions cut 4 bases from V and 8 bases from J, with 20 bases between. Per germline, CDR1 SGHTA and CDR2 FQGNSA. CDR3 amino acids: CASSSQRGTSYGYTF. The CDR3 bases are TGTGCCAGCAGCTCCCAAAGGGGTACATCATACGGCTACACCTTC.

The rearrangement links TRBV9 to TRBJ2-1; tentative D call: TRBD2 (6 bases). The CDR3 is 17 residues long. Trimming stripped 3 bases from V and 9 bases from J, with 25 bases between. Germline CDR1 is SGDLS and CDR2 is YYNGEE. For the CDR3, the DNA is TGTGCCAGCAGCGCTAACCGGGTGACTAGTTCAATATCTGAGCAGTTCTTC. Amino acid sequence: CASSANRVTSSISEQFF.

This clone appeared once. One junction end disagrees with the germline gene, perhaps due to a read error. The chain is built from TRBV7-9 and TRBJ1-5; D ambiguous. The CDR3 contains 14 residues. Germline V lookup: CDR1 SEHNR, CDR2 FQNEAQ (reference sequence). The CDR3 nucleotides are TGTTCCAGCAGCTTGTCTGTAAGCAATCAGCCCCAGCATTTT. Its protein is CSSSLSVSNQPQHF.

CDR3 nucleotide sequence: TGTGCCTGGAGTGGTGGAGGGCAGGGACCTGGAAACACCATATATTTT. Its protein is CAWSGGGQGPGNTIYF. J is TRBJ1-3 and V is TRBV30, with a possible D match to TRBD1 (5 bases). The CDR3 has 16 residues. CDR1 is GTSNPN and CDR2 is SVGIG in the germline V gene (reference sequence). Trimming cost V 1 base and J 2 bases, with 15 bases left between them.

This clone was detected only a few times. The rearrangement joins TRBV28 to TRBJ2-7; D possibly corresponds to TRBD1 (6 bases). CDR3 size: 14 residues. V was clipped by 7 bases and J by 2 bases, with 15 bases between them. Per the germline V gene, CDR1 is MDHEN and CDR2 is SYDVKM. CDR3 nucleotide sequence: TGTGCCAGCATAGCCCGAGGGGGAGCCTACGAGCAGTACTTC. Protein sequence: CASIARGGAYEQYF.

V usage is TRBV7-2 and J usage is TRBJ2-5, with D possibly TRBD1 on 6 matching bases. CDR3 length: 14 amino acids. Germline CDR1 and CDR2: SGHTA and FQGNSA. The V gene lost 1 base and the J gene lost 6 bases, with 12 bases spanning the gap. CDR3 sequence (DNA): TGTGCCAGCAGCTTAGGTGCCAGGGGTCAGACCCAGTACTTC. The encoded protein is CASSLGARGQTQYF.

The CDR3 sequence: CAWTVNEKLFF. CDR3 nucleotide sequence: TGTGCCTGGACAGTTAATGAAAAACTGTTTTTT. V is TRBV30 and J is TRBJ1-4, with D hard to call. CDR1 and CDR2 from the germline V gene are GTSNPN and SVGIG (reference sequence). The CDR3 sequence is 11 residues long. Trimming took off 4 bases at V and 4 bases at J, with 4 bases between the two ends.

The chain has TRBV11-2 and TRBJ2-1, with a possible D match to TRBD2 (5 bases). CDR3 length: 16 residues. Germline V gives CDR1 SGHAT, CDR2 FQNNGV. V shed 3 bases and J shed 2 bases, with 14 bases lying between them. CDR3 DNA sequence: TGTGCCAGCAGCTTGGAAAGGCGGGCTACCTACAATGAGCAGTTCTTC. This sequence encodes CASSLERRATYNEQFF.